Presented here are 32 T cell receptor beta chains from one specimen sequenced in a study of monozygotic twins with inflammatory bowel disease. TCRdb reanalyzed the 5' RACE reads and collapses them to one entry per CDR3 protein, without DNA. This table lists about 210,000 distinct CDR3 sequences. Sequenced input: blood. The receptors come from a human donor with ulcerative colitis or Crohn's disease, or a healthy co-twin of an affected twin (not recorded which).

The chain joins TRBV10-2 to TRBJ2-2; TCRdb calls TRBD1, which cannot be checked without DNA. The germline V gene has CDR1 WSHSY and CDR2 SAAADI. This CDR3 spans 19 amino acids. The CDR3 is CASSETTSATPLPTGELFF.

The J gene is TRBJ2-7, the V gene TRBV29-1; TCRdb's D call, TRBD1, is unchecked because there is no DNA. The CDR3 loop spans 16 amino acids. Germline V gene lookup returns CDR1 SQVTM and CDR2 ANQGSEA. CDR3 protein: CSVFSRVTDPTYEQYF.

This chain links TRBV5-1 with TRBJ1-3; as DNA is missing, the TRBD1 call by TCRdb cannot be tested. Germline CDR1 and CDR2: SGHRS and YFSETQ. CDR3 length: 14 residues. The chain's CDR3 is CASRGGTDGNTIYF.

The chain uses TRBV9 and TRBJ2-3; TCRdb proposes TRBD1, but this gene call is untestable without DNA. The CDR3 runs 15 residues. From germline, CDR1 is SGDLS and CDR2 YYNGEE. CDR3 sequence reads: CASSVGGGAPDTQYF.

V is TRBV19 and J is TRBJ1-6. Germline assignment: CDR1 LNHDA and CDR2 SQIVND (reference sequence). The CDR3 has 13 residues. CDR3 residues: CASSTKSNSPLHF.

The chain employs TRBV20-1 and TRBJ1-6; the TRBD1 assignment by TCRdb is unverifiable without DNA. Germline V gene data show CDR1 as DFQATT and CDR2 as SNEGSKA (reference sequence). The CDR3 runs to 15 residues. CDR3 region: CSARRSQGDNSPLHF.

This rearrangement joins TRBV7-8 to TRBJ1-5; as DNA is missing, the TRBD1 call by TCRdb cannot be tested. The CDR3 spans 16 residues. CDR1 and CDR2 from the germline V gene are SGHVS and FQNEAQ. CDR3 amino acids: CASSNPGQGHNQPQHF. Variable domain in full (rest from reference TRBV7-8 and TRBJ1-5): GAGVSQSPRYKVAKRGQDVALRCDPISGHVSLFWYQQALGQGPEFLTYFQNEAQLDKSGLPSDRFFAERPEGSVSTLKIQRTQQEDSAVYLCASSNPGQGHNQPQHFGDGTRLSIL.

This sequence joins TRBV20-1 and TRBJ2-1; TCRdb's D call of TRBD1 is untestable without DNA. Germline V CDR1 and CDR2: DFQATT, SNEGSKA (reference sequence). The CDR3 length is 15 residues. The CDR3 spells CSARALDSNYNEQFF.

This chain uses TRBV3-1 with TRBJ1-2. CDR1 and CDR2 from the germline V gene are LGHDT and YNNKEL (reference sequence). The CDR3 spans 14 residues. CDR3 sequence: CASSPLLSRYGYTF.

The chain uses TRBV2 and TRBJ2-1; absent DNA, TCRdb's TRBD1 call cannot be checked. This CDR3 has 14 amino acids. Germline assignment: CDR1 SNHLY and CDR2 FYNNEI. CDR3 region: CASDPGQVYSEQFF.

The genes are TRBV18 and TRBJ1-1; the TRBD1 assignment by TCRdb is unverifiable without DNA. From germline, CDR1 is KGHSH and CDR2 LQKENI. This CDR3 is 15 amino acids long. The CDR3 loop is CASSPVQGLNTEAFF. The complete variable domain, with remaining parts taken from reference TRBV18 and TRBJ1-1, reads NAGVMQNPRHLVRRRGQEARLRCSPMKGHSHVYWYRQLPEEGLKFMVYLQKENIIDESGMPKERFSAEFPKEGPSILRIQQVVRGDSAAYFCASSPVQGLNTEAFFGQGTRLTVV.

The rearrangement uses TRBV5-1 and TRBJ2-7; TCRdb selects TRBD1, and the lack of DNA leaves this call unchecked. Germline CDR1 is SGHRS and CDR2 is YFSETQ. The CDR3 has 15 residues. CDR3 region: CASSQGQGNTYEQYF.

The chain combines TRBV29-1 with TRBJ1-2; there is no DNA to check the TCRdb D call of TRBD1. CDR1 SQVTM and CDR2 ANQGSEA come from the germline V gene. This CDR3 comprises 14 residues. CDR3 loop: CSVGSKGMRYGYTF.

The gene calls are TRBV19 and TRBJ1-5; the TCRdb call, TRBD1, lacks DNA for checking. Germline values: CDR1 LNHDA, CDR2 SQIVND (reference sequence). The CDR3 length is 15 residues. CDR3 protein: CASSMRQGRHQPQHF.

CDR3 loop: CASSLVADRDGGYTF. The chain carries TRBV5-1 and TRBJ1-2; TCRdb outputs TRBD1, but without DNA this stays unchecked. Looked up from germline, CDR1 is SGHRS and CDR2 is YFSETQ. This CDR3 has 15 residues.

The CDR3 here is CSAPSIDSSYNEQFF. This rearrangement joins TRBV20-1 to TRBJ2-1. The CDR3 sequence is 15 residues long. Germline loops: CDR1 DFQATT, CDR2 SNEGSKA (reference sequence).

The V and J genes are TRBV7-3 and TRBJ2-2; TCRdb's D call, TRBD1, is unchecked because there is no DNA. There are 16 residues in the CDR3. From germline, CDR1 is SGHTA and CDR2 FQGTGA. The CDR3 is CASSPRGGQNTGELFF. Supplemented by reference TRBV7-3 and TRBJ2-2, the full variable domain reads GAGVSQTPSNKVTEKGKYVELRCDPISGHTALYWYRQSLGQGPEFLIYFQGTGAADDSGLPNDRFFAVRPEGSVSTLKIQRTERGDSAVYLCASSPRGGQNTGELFFGEGSRLTVL.

V usage is TRBV20-1 and J usage is TRBJ1-5. Germline V lookup: CDR1 DFQATT, CDR2 SNEGSKA (reference sequence). The CDR3 contains 14 residues. The CDR3 sequence is CSALTGTLNQPQHF.

The chain joins TRBV5-5 to TRBJ2-1; TCRdb's D call, TRBD1, is unchecked because there is no DNA. The CDR3 extends over 17 amino acids. Germline loops: CDR1 SGHKS, CDR2 YYEKEE (reference sequence). CDR3 residues: CASSTTRGSASYNEQFF.

V and J are TRBV5-1 and TRBJ2-2; TCRdb's D gene call, TRBD2, goes unchecked for lack of DNA. From germline, CDR1 is SGHRS and CDR2 YFSETQ. The CDR3 runs to 15 residues. The CDR3 spells CASSLVTSNTGELFF.

The V and J genes are TRBV18 and TRBJ2-2. The CDR3 runs 13 residues. Germline assignment: CDR1 KGHSH and CDR2 LQKENI. This CDR3 is CASSAGFTGELFF.

J is TRBJ2-1 and V is TRBV7-2; TCRdb indicates TRBD2, and absent DNA this call remains unverified. The CDR3 length is 17 residues. The germline V gene encodes CDR1 SGHTA and CDR2 FQGNSA. This CDR3 reads CASRRSRGTSGYNEQFF.

V is TRBV20-1 and J is TRBJ1-5. This CDR3 comprises 12 residues. CDR1 and CDR2 from the germline V gene are DFQATT and SNEGSKA (reference sequence). This CDR3 is CSATTINQPQHF.

The chain combines TRBV4-1 with TRBJ2-2; TCRdb's D call of TRBD1 is untestable without DNA. The CDR3 covers 15 residues. Per the germline V gene, CDR1 is MGHRA and CDR2 is YSYEKL. The CDR3 sequence is CASSQGTLSTGELFF.

The chain has TRBV10-3 and TRBJ1-1; TCRdb selects TRBD1, and the lack of DNA leaves this call unchecked. The CDR3 spans 14 residues. Germline CDR1 is ENHRY and CDR2 is SYGVKD. This CDR3 is CAISTGTGGTEAFF.

The rearrangement uses TRBV5-1 and TRBJ2-1; no DNA is available, so the TRBD1 call from TCRdb remains unchecked. The CDR3 is 16 amino acids. From germline, CDR1 is SGHRS and CDR2 YFSETQ. The CDR3: CASSFLGTGTVDEQFF. The full variable domain, in which reference TRBV5-1 and TRBJ2-1 provide the parts outside the CDR3, is KAGVTQTPRYLIKTRGQQVTLSCSPISGHRSVSWYQQTPGQGLQFLFEYFSETQRNKGNFPGRFSGRQFSNSRSEMNVSTLELGDSALYLCASSFLGTGTVDEQFFGPGTRLTVL.

The chain uses TRBV7-9 and TRBJ2-7; TCRdb proposes TRBD1, but this gene call is untestable without DNA. Germline CDR1 SEHNR, CDR2 FQNEAQ (reference sequence). This CDR3 is built from 15 residues. CDR3: CASSLADGGWNEQYF.

This chain uses TRBV5-1 with TRBJ2-1; the D call of TRBD1 rests on TCRdb alone, since no DNA is present to check it. The CDR3 extends over 15 amino acids. Germline V gives CDR1 SGHRS, CDR2 YFSETQ. CDR3 protein: CASRLGGSSYNEQFF.

The gene calls are TRBV3-1 and TRBJ2-3; TCRdb designates TRBD1, a call that cannot be tested without DNA. This CDR3 spans 17 amino acids. Germline V gene data show CDR1 as LGHDT and CDR2 as YNNKEL (reference sequence). CDR3 region: CASSHNDYGPHSDTQYF.

CDR3 in amino acids: CASRGRGIRTDTQYF. This chain uses TRBV7-3 with TRBJ2-3; the D call from TCRdb, TRBD1, cannot be confirmed without DNA. This CDR3 region has 15 residues. Germline V CDR1 and CDR2: SGHTA, FQGTGA.

The rearrangement joins TRBV4-2 to TRBJ2-2; TCRdb indicates TRBD2, and absent DNA this call remains unverified. CDR3 length: 19 amino acids. Germline CDR1 LGHNA, CDR2 YNFKEQ. The chain's CDR3 is CASSNSGTSGGFNTGELFF.

V and J are TRBV12-3 or TRBV12-4 and TRBJ1-2; TCRdb picks TRBD1, but there is no DNA to check that call. The CDR3 consists of 14 residues. CDR3 loop: CASWGQGANYGYTF.